The clone carrying this TCR beta chain was counted at least ten times. Its antigen is not known. RNA transcripts yielded amplified TCR beta CDR3 regions. RT-PCR with HTBI primers came first, then second-round multiplex PCR. TCRdb re-analysed the multiplex PCR reads in MiXCR, keeping a single row per CDR3 protein. The table shows roughly 500,000 distinct CDR3 sequences, with 14% occurring only once. The sample belongs to a study of Graves' ophthalmopathy and Graves' hyperthyroidism. Overall study context: At the time of initial diagnosis and before any treatment, peripheral blood was collected.

Regarding the study as a whole: A model of 13 signatures distinguished ophthalmopathy from stable hyperthyroidism at less than 90% sensitivity and about 80% specificity.

Having ophthalmopathy, the donors showed moderate-to-severe activity, CAS ≥3 and NOSPECS ≥4, with disease lasting under 3 months. The starting material, over 8.5 ml of fresh peripheral blood, provided the PBMCs. The CDR3 extends over 14 amino acids. Germline CDR1 reads SGHRS; CDR2 reads YFSETQ. Trimming cost V 4 bases and J 7 bases, with 18 bases left between them. The clonotype comes from a woman aged 25-40 years with Graves' ophthalmopathy. Sequencing was done on a sample of blood. J is TRBJ2-7 and V is TRBV5-1; D is undetermined. The CDR3 loop is CASSLRALSEEQYF. CDR3 sequence (DNA): TGCGCCAGCAGCCTTCGGGCCCTCAGTGAAGAGCAGTACTTC.